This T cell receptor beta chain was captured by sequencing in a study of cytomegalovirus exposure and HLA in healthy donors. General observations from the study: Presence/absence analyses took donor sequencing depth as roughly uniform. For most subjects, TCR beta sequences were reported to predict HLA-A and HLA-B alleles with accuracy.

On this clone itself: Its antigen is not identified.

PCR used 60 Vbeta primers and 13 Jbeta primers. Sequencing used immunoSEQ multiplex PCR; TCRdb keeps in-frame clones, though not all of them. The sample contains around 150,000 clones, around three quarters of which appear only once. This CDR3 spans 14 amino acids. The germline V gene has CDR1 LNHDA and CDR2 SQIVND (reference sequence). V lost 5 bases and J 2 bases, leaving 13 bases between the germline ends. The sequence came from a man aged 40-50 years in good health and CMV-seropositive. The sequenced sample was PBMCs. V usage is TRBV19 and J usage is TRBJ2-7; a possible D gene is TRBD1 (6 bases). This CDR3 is CASSWTVQAYEQYF. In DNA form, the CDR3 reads TGTGCCAGTAGTTGGACAGTCCAAGCCTACGAGCAGTACTTC. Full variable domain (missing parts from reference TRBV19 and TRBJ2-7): DGGITQSPKYLFRKEGQNVTLSCEQNLNHDAMYWYRQDPGQGLRLIYYSQIVNDFQKGDIAEGYSVSREKKESFPLTVTSAQKNPTAFYLCASSWTVQAYEQYFGPGTRLTVT.